This T cell receptor (beta chain) was sequenced for a study of cytomegalovirus exposure and HLA in healthy donors. Primers included in the PCR were 60 Vbeta and 13 Jbeta primers. Assay: immunoSEQ multiplex PCR; the TCRdb copy retains only in-frame clones and omits some. Here the sample table reports just over 80,000 clones. Germline CDR1 and CDR2: LNHDA and SQIVND (reference sequence). V lost 2 bases, J lost 4 bases, and 20 bases lay in between. CDR3 size: 17 residues. Sequencing was done on a sample of PBMCs. This chain links TRBV19 with TRBJ1-2; no clear D. The clonotype originates from a woman younger than 45 in good health and CMV-seronegative. The CDR3 region has the DNA TGTGCCAGTAGTATATTCATGTCGTCCGGTGGAGGCTATGGCTACACCTTC. Its protein product is CASSIFMSSGGGYGYTF. The whole variable domain, filled in from reference TRBV19 and TRBJ1-2, reads DGGITQSPKYLFRKEGQNVTLSCEQNLNHDAMYWYRQDPGQGLRLIYYSQIVNDFQKGDIAEGYSVSREKKESFPLTVTSAQKNPTAFYLCASSIFMSSGGGYGYTFGSGTRLTVV.